This T cell receptor (beta chain) was captured in a study of post-analysis software for immune sequencing data (dated by TCRdb to the mid-2010s). Background on the whole study: Recorded disease courses included relapsing-remitting, secondary progressive and progressive-relapsing multiple sclerosis, with some patients lacking subtype annotation. The patient repertoires were set against around ten previously published healthy control repertoires from donors whose ages ranged from roughly 6 to 27 years. A subset of samples was prepared in parallel using single-end sample barcoding, then pooled and co-amplified after Illumina adapter ligation.

The research as a whole found: The control group was slightly older than the multiple sclerosis patient group. Significantly lower normalized Chao1 diversity was found in multiple sclerosis patients than in controls, suggesting substantial peripheral T-cell clonal expansion. When samples were clustered directly using the F measure, samples prepared in the same batch co-clustered strongly, which prompted a batch-effect correction. Patients showed significantly higher frequencies than controls for 4 or 5 TRBV segments, among them TRBV5-6, TRBV5-1 and TRBV20-1.

Receptor libraries were prepared by PCR. The run used an Illumina HiSeq 2500. Unique molecular identifiers were incorporated into TCR beta cDNA libraries to reduce PCR and sequencing biases. Approximately 500,000 cDNA molecules were obtained for every 1 to 10 million input T cells, so each molecule roughly corresponded to one T cell. The same protocol used for the earlier healthy control dataset was applied to prepare and sequence the patient libraries. Within a given batch, samples were prepared together, multiplexed and sequenced on the same HiSeq lane. In the original analysis: MIGEC was used to process the raw barcoded reads, and molecular identifier groups with only a single read were discarded before consensus assembly and CDR3 extraction. VDJtools was used for post-analysis of the clonotype tables, and diversity was normalized by down-sampling every dataset to the size of the smallest sample. Repertoire overlap clustering matched CDR3 amino acid but not nucleotide sequences to correct batch-related cross-sample contamination. TCRdb's own reprocessing of the public reads used fastp at Q25 and MiXCR and kept productive beta chains. Each entry merges the rows of one CDR3 protein and shows their most common DNA and genes. The V and J calls were determined by TCRdb, not by the authors. This sample holds roughly 570,000 distinct CDR3 sequences; 30% to 40% were observed only once. Jointly, the top ten make up 4.5% to 7.5% of the sample.

This clonotype was observed a few times. It has no known antigen specificity. Base quality data are lacking; no much larger clone is found one base away. V lost 3 bases and J lost 4 bases; the stretch between them is 16 bases long. The CDR3 goes from the cysteine to the phenylalanine over 15 residues. Here the CDR3 DNA is all that survives: 45 bases in frame from base 1. From a lookup of the germline V gene (reference sequence), CDR1 and CDR2 are DFQATT and SNEGSKA. TCR beta repertoires were profiled from peripheral blood of 10 to 15 young patients with multiple sclerosis to demonstrate the VDJtools post-analysis software. The multiple sclerosis patients were children and adolescents ranging in age from 6 to 15 years.

Specimen: blood. This receptor was obtained from a girl younger than 18 with multiple sclerosis. The sequence is built from TRBV20-1 and TRBJ2-1, and TRBD2 may be the D gene, going by 7 matching bases. The CDR3 protein sequence reads: CSARNGGGGYNEQFF. The sequenced DNA is TGCAGTGCTAGGAATGGAGGGGGGGGTTACAATGAGCAGTTCTTC.